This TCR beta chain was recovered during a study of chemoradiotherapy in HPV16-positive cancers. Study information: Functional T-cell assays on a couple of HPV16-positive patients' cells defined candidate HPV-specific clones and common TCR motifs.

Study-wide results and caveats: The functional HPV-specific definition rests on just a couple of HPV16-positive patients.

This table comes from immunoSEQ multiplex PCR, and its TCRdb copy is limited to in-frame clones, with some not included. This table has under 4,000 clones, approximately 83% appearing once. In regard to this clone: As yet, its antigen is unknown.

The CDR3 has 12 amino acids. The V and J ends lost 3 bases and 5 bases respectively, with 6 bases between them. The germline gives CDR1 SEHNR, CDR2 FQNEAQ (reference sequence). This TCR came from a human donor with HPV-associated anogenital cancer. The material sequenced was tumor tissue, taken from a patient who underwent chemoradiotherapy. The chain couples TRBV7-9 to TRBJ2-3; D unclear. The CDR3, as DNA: TGTGCCAGCAGCTTCCTAGTAGATACGCAGTATTTT. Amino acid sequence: CASSFLVDTQYF.